The 30 T cell receptor beta chains reported below all come from one sample, sequenced in a study of cytomegalovirus exposure and HLA in healthy donors. Primers for the PCR totalled 60 Vbeta and 13 Jbeta. This table comes from immunoSEQ multiplex PCR, and its TCRdb copy is limited to in-frame clones, with some not included. The sample carries approximately 200,000 clones, about three quarters recorded once. Sequenced input: PBMCs. These receptors all stem from a man aged 35 to 55 in good health and CMV-seronegative.

The chain has TRBV7-7 and TRBJ2-5, with D tentatively TRBD2 (5 bases). In germline, CDR1 is SSHAT, CDR2 FNYEAQ (reference sequence). V lost 1 base to trimming and J lost 5 bases, with 8 bases between them. This CDR3 region has 13 residues. CDR3 region: CASSLEGSETQYF. The CDR3 bases are TGTGCCAGCAGCTTAGAAGGGAGTGAGACCCAGTACTTC.

The V gene is TRBV2, the J gene TRBJ1-4; unclear D gene. V was shortened by 3 bases and J by 5 bases, with 7 bases between the two germline ends. Per the germline V gene, CDR1 is SNHLY and CDR2 is FYNNEI. The CDR3 totals 13 residues. DNA of the CDR3: TGTGCCAGCAGTGATGAGGGAAATGAAAAACTGTTTTTT. Translated, it gives CASSDEGNEKLFF.

There are a few counts of this clone. The chain joins TRBV11-2 to TRBJ2-2; tentatively, D is TRBD2 (6 bases). Germline assignment: CDR1 SGHAT and CDR2 FQNNGV. The CDR3 runs to 15 residues. V was shortened by 6 bases and J by 4 bases, with 15 bases between the two germline ends. In nucleotides, the CDR3 is TGTGCCAGCAGTCTTAGCGGTCGCTTCACCGGGGAGCTGTTTTTT. The encoded protein is CASSLSGRFTGELFF. Together with reference TRBV11-2 and TRBJ2-2, the CDR3 gives the full variable domain: EAGVAQSPRYKIIEKRQSVAFWCNPISGHATLYWYQQILGQGPKLLIQFQNNGVVDDSQLPKDRFSAERLKGVDSTLKIQPAKLEDSAVYLCASSLSGRFTGELFFGEGSRLTVL.

The rearrangement links TRBV6-9 to TRBJ2-3; D is possibly TRBD2 (5 bases). This CDR3 is built from 17 residues. Trimming took 10 bases from V and 2 from J, leaving 25 bases between them. CDR1 MNHGY and CDR2 SVAAGI come from the germline V gene. Here the CDR3 reads CATNTKGRTSNTDTQYF. The CDR3 region has the DNA TGTGCCACCAATACTAAAGGCAGGACTTCCAACACAGATACGCAGTATTTT.

The CDR3 here is CASSFVSGTGVYEQYF. DNA of the CDR3: TGTGCCAGCAGTTTCGTCTCCGGGACAGGGGTCTACGAGCAGTACTTC. The chain links TRBV28 to TRBJ2-7, with 10 bases that match TRBD1. CDR1 is MDHEN, CDR2 SYDVKM, per germline. CDR3 size: 16 residues. V was clipped by 3 bases and J by 3 bases; unmatched bases: 8.

This clone has more than one count but fewer than ten. The V call is TRBV10-3, the J call TRBJ2-7; 8 bases align to TRBD2. The trim removed 2 bases at V and 4 bases at J, leaving 4 bases unmatched. This CDR3 is built from 14 residues. The germline gives CDR1 ENHRY, CDR2 SYGVKD. CDR3 sequence (DNA): TGTGCCATCAGTGAGACTAGCGGAGGTTACGAGCAGTACTTC. Encoded protein: CAISETSGGYEQYF.

The chain carries TRBV25-1 and TRBJ1-4; weak D call: TRBD1 (6 bases). The CDR3 runs to 15 residues. From germline, CDR1 is MGHDK and CDR2 SYGVNS. Trimming cost V 6 bases and J 6 bases, with 17 bases left between them. The CDR3 is CASSAWEGGDEKLFF. CDR3 nucleotides: TGTGCCAGCAGCGCTTGGGAAGGGGGAGATGAAAAACTGTTTTTT. Variable domain in full (rest from reference TRBV25-1 and TRBJ1-4): EADIYQTPRYLVIGTGKKITLECSQTMGHDKMYWYQQDPGMELHLIHYSYGVNSTEKGDLSSESTVSRIRTEHFPLTLESARPSHTSQYLCASSAWEGGDEKLFFGSGTQLSVL.

This chain connects TRBV7-2 to TRBJ2-1; 12 bases line up with TRBD2. Trimming took 6 bases from V and 14 from J; bases not matched to a gene: 8. Per germline, CDR1 SGHTA and CDR2 FQGNSA. The CDR3 runs to 13 residues. This CDR3 reads CASRVTSGSNEFF. CDR3 nucleotides: TGTGCCAGCAGAGTGACTAGCGGGAGTAACGAGTTCTTC.

The rearrangement joins TRBV27 to TRBJ2-1; 10 bases match TRBD1. Per the germline V gene, CDR1 is MNHEY and CDR2 is SMNVEV (reference sequence). Unmatched junction bases numbered 10, after V lost 5 bases and J lost 9 bases. This CDR3 is built from 15 residues. The DNA for the CDR3 is TGTGCCAGCAGTCCCCTTGCGACAGGGGGCGCTGAGCAGTTCTTC. This codes for CASSPLATGGAEQFF.

The rearrangement joins TRBV5-5 to TRBJ1-1, with 8 bases matching TRBD1. The CDR3 contains 15 residues. Germline trimming cut 5 bases from V and 4 bases from J; bases unmatched to any gene: 10. Per germline, CDR1 SGHKS and CDR2 YYEKEE (reference sequence). The CDR3 DNA reads TGTGCCAGCAGTCCAGGGGGCTCGATTGTCACTGAAGCTTTCTTT. The encoded protein is CASSPGGSIVTEAFF.

This chain joins TRBV6-1 and TRBJ1-5; no definite D call. V was pared by 5 bases and J by 5 bases, with 13 bases between. The germline CDR1 and CDR2 sequences are MNHNS and SASEGT. This CDR3 has 14 amino acids. The CDR3 region has the DNA TGTGCCAGCAGTTTAGGAGGGTACGATCAGCCCCAGCATTTT. Its translation is CASSLGGYDQPQHF.

V and J are TRBV12-5 and TRBJ2-1; 13 bases match TRBD2. Trimming took 3 bases from V and 7 from J; bases not matched to a gene: 3. The CDR3 has 15 amino acids. Germline V gene data show CDR1 as LGHNT and CDR2 as FRNRAP. The CDR3 spells CASGFGLAGVNEQFF. CDR3 sequence (DNA): TGTGCTAGTGGTTTCGGACTAGCGGGAGTTAATGAGCAGTTCTTC. The full variable domain, with the rest looked up from reference TRBV12-5 and TRBJ2-1, is DARVTQTPRHKVTEMGQEVTMRCQPILGHNTVFWYRQTMMQGLELLAYFRNRAPLDDSGMPKDRFSAEMPDATLATLKIQPSEPRDSAVYFCASGFGLAGVNEQFFGPGTRLTVL.

This chain links TRBV6-1 with TRBJ1-5; 8 bases map to TRBD1. Trimming took 4 bases from V and 3 from J; bases not matched to a gene: 2. CDR1 and CDR2 from the germline V gene are MNHNS and SASEGT. CDR3 length: 14 amino acids. The CDR3 protein is CASSGGQDNQPQHF. CDR3 coding DNA: TGTGCCAGCAGTGGGGGACAGGACAATCAGCCCCAGCATTTT.

The CDR3 DNA follows: TGTGCCAGCAGTATCAGGGTCAGTCAGCCCCAGCATTTT. As protein: CASSIRVSQPQHF. The chain joins TRBV27 to TRBJ1-5; tentative D call: TRBD1 (5 bases). Germline values: CDR1 MNHEY, CDR2 SMNVEV (reference sequence). Trimming removed 5 bases from V and 6 bases from J, with 11 bases in between. CDR3 length equals 13 residues.

V usage is TRBV5-1 and J usage is TRBJ1-2, with D possibly TRBD1 on 5 matching bases. CDR3 size: 13 residues. V lost 4 bases and J lost 5, with 12 bases in between. Germline V gives CDR1 SGHRS, CDR2 YFSETQ. The CDR3 DNA reads TGCGCCAGCAGCCTACAGGAGATTTATGGCTACACCTTC. This gives the protein CASSLQEIYGYTF.

The sample holds one count of this clone. This sequence joins TRBV4-1 and TRBJ2-7, with 8 bases that match TRBD2. The trim removed 3 bases at V and 5 bases at J, leaving 12 bases unmatched. Germline V gene data show CDR1 as MGHRA and CDR2 as YSYEKL. This CDR3 is 16 amino acids long. CDR3 amino acids: CASSHAPGKTSDEQYF. The CDR3 DNA sequence: TGCGCCAGCAGCCACGCGCCAGGGAAGACTAGCGACGAGCAGTACTTC.

The chain links TRBV5-4 to TRBJ2-5; TRBD1 aligns across 9 bases. Germline V gene lookup returns CDR1 SGHNT and CDR2 YYREEE (reference sequence). The CDR3 is made up of 14 amino acids. V gave up 3 bases and J gave up 5 bases; unmatched junction bases: 5. The CDR3, as DNA: TGTGCCAGCAGCTCCGGGACAGGGATGGAGACCCAGTACTTC. Protein product: CASSSGTGMETQYF.

The rearrangement uses TRBV2 and TRBJ2-2, with D possibly TRBD1 on 6 matching bases. Trimming pared 4 bases from V and 8 bases from J, leaving 14 bases between. This CDR3 has 14 residues. Germline lookup yields CDR1 SNHLY and CDR2 FYNNEI. The CDR3 sequence: CASSGDKSWGELFF. The DNA for the CDR3 is TGTGCCAGCAGTGGGGACAAGTCCTGGGGGGAGCTGTTTTTT.

This rearrangement joins TRBV7-8 to TRBJ2-6; D is ambiguous. This CDR3 is 15 amino acids long. The V gene lost 6 bases and the J gene lost 0 bases, with 9 bases spanning the gap. The germline gives CDR1 SGHVS, CDR2 FQNEAQ. The CDR3 DNA follows: TGTGCCAGCAGAAAGTACACCTCTGGGGCCAACGTCCTGACTTTC. Its translation is CASRKYTSGANVLTF.

The CDR3 is CASSLAEGSGGPAGEEQYF. CDR3 coding DNA: TGTGCCAGCAGCTTAGCGGAGGGTAGCGGGGGGCCGGCCGGGGAGGAGCAGTACTTC. The chain recombines TRBV7-2 with TRBJ2-7, with 10 bases aligning to TRBD2. CDR1 and CDR2 (germline): SGHTA, FQGNSA. The CDR3 has 19 residues. V shed 0 bases, J shed 7 bases, and the junction held 18 bases outside the gene matches.

J is TRBJ2-7 and V is TRBV5-8, with 12 positions matching TRBD2. The trim removed 6 bases at V and 1 base at J, leaving 5 bases unmatched. This CDR3 spans 15 amino acids. Germline CDR1 SGHTS, CDR2 YDEGEE. The CDR3 is CASILLAGGSYEQYF. DNA for the CDR3: TGTGCCAGCATACTACTAGCGGGGGGTTCCTACGAGCAGTACTTC.

The chain joins TRBV6-1 to TRBJ2-2; 11 bases match TRBD2. Germline V gives CDR1 MNHNS, CDR2 SASEGT. Unmatched junction bases numbered 4, after V lost 8 bases and J lost 2 bases. The CDR3 is 15 amino acids. Here the CDR3 DNA reads TGTGCCAGCGGGGGACTAGCGGTTAACACCGGGGAGCTGTTTTTT. Protein sequence: CASGGLAVNTGELFF.

This clone turned up a few times. The CDR3 spells CASSATSDSLSYEQYF. CDR3 DNA sequence: TGTGCCAGCAGTGCCACTAGCGACTCCCTCTCCTACGAGCAGTACTTC. The chain links TRBV28 to TRBJ2-7; 7 positions agree with TRBD2. CDR1 MDHEN and CDR2 SYDVKM come from the germline V gene. CDR3 length: 16 residues. V lost 5 bases, J lost 0 bases, and 10 bases stayed unmatched.

The chain links TRBV18 to TRBJ1-2, with TRBD1 matching 11 bases. Trimming at V came to 3 bases and at J to 2 bases, leaving 11 bases not matched to a gene. The CDR3 is 18 residues long. CDR1 KGHSH and CDR2 LQKENI come from the germline V gene. The CDR3 sequence is CASSPERTGGGTNYGYTF. CDR3 in DNA: TGTGCCAGCTCACCGGAAAGGACAGGGGGCGGAACAAACTATGGCTACACCTTC. Looking up the rest from reference TRBV18 and TRBJ1-2 gives the full variable domain: NAGVMQNPRHLVRRRGQEARLRCSPMKGHSHVYWYRQLPEEGLKFMVYLQKENIIDESGMPKERFSAEFPKEGPSILRIQQVVRGDSAAYFCASSPERTGGGTNYGYTFGSGTRLTVV.

The chain couples TRBV7-2 to TRBJ2-1; TRBD2 might be the D (6 bases). From germline, CDR1 is SGHTA and CDR2 FQGNSA. The CDR3 consists of 16 residues. Trimming shortened V by 1 base and J by 9 bases, and 19 bases separated the two germline ends. This chain's CDR3 is CASSLDLGWGGGEQFF. CDR3 coding DNA: TGTGCCAGCAGCTTAGATCTAGGGTGGGGAGGAGGTGAGCAGTTCTTC.

The chain carries TRBV7-7 and TRBJ2-1; weak D call: TRBD1 (7 bases). Germline-derived CDR1 and CDR2 are SSHAT and FNYEAQ (reference sequence). V dropped 5 bases and J dropped 6 bases, with 17 bases sitting between them. The CDR3 is made up of 15 amino acids. CDR3 amino acids: CASSPGGSGFNEQFF. The CDR3 DNA follows: TGTGCCAGCAGCCCAGGGGGAAGCGGGTTCAATGAGCAGTTCTTC.

Note on this clone: A read error may produce the germline difference seen at one junction end. The J gene is TRBJ2-5, the V gene TRBV2; possibly TRBD1 for D (6 bases). CDR1 and CDR2 from the germline V gene are SNHLY and FYNNEI. The CDR3 length is 14 residues. The CDR3, as DNA: TGTGCCAGCCGTGACTTCAGGGGACCAGAGACCCAGTACTTC. Amino acids: CASRDFRGPETQYF.

This clone appeared once. This chain links TRBV27 with TRBJ2-7; TRBD1 aligns across 7 bases. This CDR3 spans 15 amino acids. In germline, CDR1 is MNHEY, CDR2 SMNVEV (reference sequence). Losses at the gene ends were 3 bases for V and 3 bases for J; bases not matched to a gene: 8. DNA of the CDR3: TGTGCCAGCAGTTTTCGGGACAGCCAGAACTACGAGCAGTACTTC. It translates to CASSFRDSQNYEQYF.

This rearrangement joins TRBV10-2 to TRBJ2-4; TRBD1 agrees at 8 bases. CDR1 is WSHSY, CDR2 SAAADI, per germline. The CDR3 covers 15 residues. V shed 3 bases, J shed 8 bases, and the junction held 9 bases outside the gene matches. CDR3 DNA sequence: TGCGCCAGCAGTGACAGGGGGCGCGGGTACGACATTCAGTACTTC. Protein sequence: CASSDRGRGYDIQYF.

This chain joins TRBV19 and TRBJ1-5; D is unclear. This CDR3 spans 14 amino acids. V dropped 9 bases and J dropped 1 base, with 13 bases sitting between them. The V gene's germline CDR1 is LNHDA and CDR2 SQIVND (reference sequence). For the CDR3, the DNA is TGTGCCAGCCGATGGGGAGGGAGCAATCAGCCCCAGCATTTT. This encodes CASRWGGSNQPQHF.